The 15 T cell receptor beta chains given below trace back to one sample, sequenced in a study of technical replicates of blood from a handful of donors. Assay used: immunoSEQ multiplex PCR; TCRdb lists only in-frame clones, some missing. The sample carries roughly 70,000 clones, 93% recorded once. Input material: T cells isolated from PBMCs. The receptor source for this set is a human donor in good health.

J is TRBJ1-2 and V is TRBV5-1; D unclear. V was clipped by 7 bases and J by 3 bases, with 13 bases between them. The CDR3 contains 13 residues. Germline V gene sequence: CDR1 SGHRS, CDR2 YFSETQ. CDR3 amino acids: CASRQVEDYGYTF. CDR3 DNA: TGCGCCAGCCGTCAAGTGGAGGACTATGGCTACACCTTC. The full variable domain, in which reference TRBV5-1 and TRBJ1-2 provide the parts outside the CDR3, is KAGVTQTPRYLIKTRGQQVTLSCSPISGHRSVSWYQQTPGQGLQFLFEYFSETQRNKGNFPGRFSGRQFSNSRSEMNVSTLELGDSALYLCASRQVEDYGYTFGSGTRLTVV.

The rearrangement links TRBV4-2 to TRBJ2-7, with TRBD2 matching over 8 bases. Per germline, CDR1 LGHNA and CDR2 YNFKEQ. The CDR3 is made up of 16 amino acids. The ends lost 1 base at V and 6 bases at J; junction bases unmatched: 11. CDR3 residues: CASSQAERGHYGEQYF. The CDR3 DNA follows: TGTGCCAGCAGCCAAGCTGAGCGGGGGCACTACGGCGAGCAGTACTTC.

The V gene is TRBV7-9, the J gene TRBJ2-5, with a possible D match to TRBD1 (6 bases). V was pared by 1 base and J by 5 bases, with 17 bases between. CDR1 and CDR2 (germline): SEHNR, FQNEAQ (reference sequence). The CDR3 has 16 amino acids. CDR3 DNA sequence: TGTGCCAGCAGCTTAGGGTCTCGGGAAACAGGGGAGACCCAGTACTTC. It translates to CASSLGSRETGETQYF.

This clone occurred a few times. V and J are TRBV5-1 and TRBJ1-2, with D tentatively TRBD1 (5 bases). Germline lookup yields CDR1 SGHRS and CDR2 YFSETQ. The CDR3 is 15 amino acids. V was shortened by 0 bases and J by 7 bases, with 16 bases between the two germline ends. The CDR3 sequence: CASSLGRGSTGGYTF. The DNA for the CDR3 is TGCGCCAGCAGCTTGGGGAGGGGTTCAACGGGTGGCTACACCTTC.

The chain employs TRBV6-1 and TRBJ2-7, with 9 bases matching TRBD1. CDR3 length: 15 residues. Germline CDR1 MNHNS, CDR2 SASEGT. Trimming cost V 3 bases and J 4 bases; bases outside gene matches: 7. In DNA, the CDR3 is TGTGCCAGCAGTGATGCGGGACAGGGAGGTTACGAGCAGTACTTC. This gives the protein CASSDAGQGGYEQYF.

V gene TRBV11-3 combines with J gene TRBJ1-3, with D maybe TRBD1 (5 bases). Per the germline V gene, CDR1 is SGHNT and CDR2 is YENEEA. Trimming left V 4 bases short and J 2 bases short, with 18 bases between. CDR3 length: 17 residues. The CDR3 spells CASSSRGLEGAGNTIYF. The DNA of the CDR3 is TGTGCCAGCAGCTCAAGGGGATTGGAGGGCGCTGGAAACACCATATATTTT.

This CDR3 is CASSQQRSYEQYF. CDR3 bases: TGCGCCAGCAGCCAGCAGCGTTCCTACGAGCAGTACTTC. The chain combines TRBV4-1 with TRBJ2-7, with D hard to call. The length of the CDR3 is 13 residues. Trimming left V 3 bases short and J 1 base short, with 7 bases between. The V gene's germline CDR1 is MGHRA and CDR2 YSYEKL.

The rearrangement joins TRBV7-2 to TRBJ2-4; 8 nucleotides agree with TRBD2. The CDR3 sequence is 19 residues long. Germline V lookup: CDR1 SGHTA, CDR2 FQGNSA. V lost 2 bases and J lost 7; bases outside the gene matches: 19. The CDR3 protein is CASSLFTSGGPVFWNIQYF. CDR3 DNA: TGTGCCAGCAGCTTATTTACGTCGGGGGGGCCAGTATTTTGGAACATTCAGTACTTC.

The rearrangement uses TRBV28 and TRBJ1-3; D gene unclear. V lost 2 bases and J 4 bases, leaving 9 bases between the germline ends. Germline lookup yields CDR1 MDHEN and CDR2 SYDVKM. The CDR3 is made up of 14 amino acids. In nucleotides, the CDR3 is TGTGCCAGCAGTTTAGAGGGCTTCGGAAACACCATATATTTT. The encoded protein is CASSLEGFGNTIYF.

This chain's CDR3 is CSVEVRQGWYEQFF. As DNA, the CDR3 is TGCAGCGTTGAAGTACGACAGGGGTGGTATGAGCAGTTCTTC. J is TRBJ2-1 and V is TRBV29-1, with TRBD1 matching over 8 bases. V lost 1 base, J lost 8 bases, and 7 bases stayed unmatched. Germline V gene data show CDR1 as SQVTM and CDR2 as ANQGSEA. The CDR3 length is 14 residues.

The J gene is TRBJ2-3, the V gene TRBV5-1; D is perhaps TRBD1 (6 bases). This CDR3 region has 18 residues. Trimming removed 2 bases from V and 5 bases from J, with 24 bases in between. Germline-derived CDR1 and CDR2 are SGHRS and YFSETQ. The CDR3 DNA is TGCGCCAGCAGCTTCCGGACCGGGCAGGGGCGAAGCGGAGATACGCAGTATTTT. Its translation is CASSFRTGQGRSGDTQYF.

The rearrangement links TRBV7-2 to TRBJ1-2; D gene uncertain. The V end was cut by 2 bases, the J end by 0 bases, with 16 bases between. The CDR3 loop spans 17 amino acids. Germline V gene data show CDR1 as SGHTA and CDR2 as FQGNSA. This chain's CDR3 is CASSLSGSGKANYGYTF. The CDR3 DNA reads as TGTGCCAGCAGCTTAAGTGGTTCCGGGAAAGCTAACTATGGCTACACCTTC.

The chain joins TRBV6-5 to TRBJ2-1, with 7 bases aligning to TRBD1. This CDR3 has 15 residues. Germline-derived CDR1 and CDR2 are MNHEY and SVGAGI. Trimming took 6 bases from V and 4 from J; bases not matched to a gene: 9. The CDR3 DNA reads TGTGCCAGCAGCACCGCCGGGACAGCGTACAATGAGCAGTTCTTC. Translated: CASSTAGTAYNEQFF.

The genes are TRBV4-1 and TRBJ2-1; TRBD2 aligns across 8 bases. Germline CDR1 and CDR2: MGHRA and YSYEKL. V gave up 0 bases and J gave up 4 bases; unmatched junction bases: 14. The CDR3 runs to 19 residues. This chain's CDR3 is CASSQDLGRGVKRYNEQFF. Written as DNA, the CDR3 is TGCGCCAGCAGCCAAGATCTTGGGCGGGGGGTGAAGAGATACAATGAGCAGTTCTTC.

This sequence joins TRBV11-2 and TRBJ1-2; 7 nucleotides align to TRBD1. Germline CDR1 SGHAT, CDR2 FQNNGV. V lost 3 bases to trimming and J lost 3 bases; unmatched junction nucleotides: 10. CDR3 length: 16 residues. The CDR3 reads CASSLIQGNRDYGYTF. In DNA form, the CDR3 reads TGTGCCAGCAGCTTGATACAGGGGAACAGGGACTATGGCTACACCTTC. Full variable domain (missing parts from reference TRBV11-2 and TRBJ1-2): EAGVAQSPRYKIIEKRQSVAFWCNPISGHATLYWYQQILGQGPKLLIQFQNNGVVDDSQLPKDRFSAERLKGVDSTLKIQPAKLEDSAVYLCASSLIQGNRDYGYTFGSGTRLTVV.